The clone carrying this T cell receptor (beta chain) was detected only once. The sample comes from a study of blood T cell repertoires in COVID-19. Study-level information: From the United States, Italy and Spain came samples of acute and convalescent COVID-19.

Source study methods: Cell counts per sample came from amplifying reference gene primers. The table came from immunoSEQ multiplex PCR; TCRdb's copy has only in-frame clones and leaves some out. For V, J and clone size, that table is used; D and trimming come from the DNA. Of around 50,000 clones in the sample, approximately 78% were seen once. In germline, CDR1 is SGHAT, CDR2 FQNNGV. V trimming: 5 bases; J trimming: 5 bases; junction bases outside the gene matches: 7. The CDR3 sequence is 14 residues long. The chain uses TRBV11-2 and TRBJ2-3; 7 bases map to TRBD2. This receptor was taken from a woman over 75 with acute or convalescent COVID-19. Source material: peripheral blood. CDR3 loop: CASSRAPGGDTQYF. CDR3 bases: TGTGCCAGCAGCCGTGCCCCGGGGGGAGATACGCAGTATTTT. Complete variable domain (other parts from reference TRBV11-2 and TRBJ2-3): EAGVAQSPRYKIIEKRQSVAFWCNPISGHATLYWYQQILGQGPKLLIQFQNNGVVDDSQLPKDRFSAERLKGVDSTLKIQPAKLEDSAVYLCASSRAPGGDTQYFGPGTRLTVL.